In this sample, the clone carrying this T cell receptor (beta chain) turned up a few times. TCRdb reprocessed the 5' RACE reads via MiXCR and lists one record per CDR3 protein. The sample consists of around 480,000 distinct CDR3 sequences, approximately 15% of them appearing once. The CDR3 has 12 amino acids. V gave up 3 bases and J gave up 6 bases, with 9 bases separating them. Germline CDR1 SGHAT, CDR2 FQDESV (reference sequence). This specimen comes from a study of identical twins. The sample also formed part of further work on yellow fever vaccine responses in identical twins.

The source material was CD4+ T cells sorted from blood. The clonotype originates from a woman younger than 30 in good health. The chain couples TRBV11-1 to TRBJ2-7, with D maybe TRBD1 (5 bases). Here the CDR3 reads CASSFQGVEQYF. The DNA for the CDR3 is TGTGCCAGCAGCTTCCAGGGTGTCGAGCAGTACTTC.